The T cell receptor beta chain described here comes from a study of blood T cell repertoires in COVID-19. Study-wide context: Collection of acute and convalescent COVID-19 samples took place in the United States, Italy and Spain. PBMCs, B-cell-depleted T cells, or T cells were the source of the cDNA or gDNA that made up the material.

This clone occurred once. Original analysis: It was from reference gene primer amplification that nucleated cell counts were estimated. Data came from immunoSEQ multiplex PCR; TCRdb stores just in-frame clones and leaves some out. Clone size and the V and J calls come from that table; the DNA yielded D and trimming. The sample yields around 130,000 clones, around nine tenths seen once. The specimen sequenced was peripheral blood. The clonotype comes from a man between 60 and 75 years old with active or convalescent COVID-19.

CDR3 amino acids: CASSPSETPKNEQYF. The CDR3 nucleotides read TGTGCCAGCTCACCATCCGAGACTCCCAAGAACGAGCAGTACTTC. The V call is TRBV18, the J call TRBJ2-7, with D uncertain. V lost 2 bases, J lost 5 bases, and 16 bases lay in between. This CDR3 is 15 amino acids long. Germline V CDR1 and CDR2: KGHSH, LQKENI.